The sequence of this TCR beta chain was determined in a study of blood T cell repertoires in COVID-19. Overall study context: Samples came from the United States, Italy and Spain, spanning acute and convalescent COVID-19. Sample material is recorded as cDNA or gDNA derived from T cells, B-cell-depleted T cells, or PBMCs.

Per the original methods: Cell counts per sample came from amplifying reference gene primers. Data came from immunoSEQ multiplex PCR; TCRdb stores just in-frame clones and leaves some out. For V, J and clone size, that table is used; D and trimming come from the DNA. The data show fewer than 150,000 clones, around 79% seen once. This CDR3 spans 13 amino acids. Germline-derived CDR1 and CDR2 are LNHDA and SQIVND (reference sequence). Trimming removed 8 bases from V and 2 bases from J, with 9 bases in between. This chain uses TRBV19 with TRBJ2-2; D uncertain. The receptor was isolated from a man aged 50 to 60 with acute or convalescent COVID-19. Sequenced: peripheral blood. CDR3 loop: CASSPLNTGELFF. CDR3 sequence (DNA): TGTGCCAGTTCCCCCCTCAACACCGGGGAGCTGTTTTTT.